These 25 T cell receptor beta chains share one sample of origin, sequenced in a study of blood T cell repertoires in COVID-19. Repertoires were generated with immunoSEQ multiplex PCR, while TCRdb's copy carries only in-frame clones and drops some. The sample records some 150,000 clones, 80% being singletons. Sequencing was done on a sample of peripheral blood. All receptors derive from a man aged 55 to 70 with acute or convalescent COVID-19.

The chain employs TRBV19 and TRBJ1-1; 8 bases agree with TRBD1. The CDR3 totals 14 residues. With V trimmed by 3 bases and J by 6 bases, 6 bases remained unmatched. In germline, CDR1 is LNHDA, CDR2 SQIVND (reference sequence). In nucleotides, the CDR3 is TGTGCCAGTAGTATCACAGGGGGTGGAGCTGAAGCTTTCTTT. Translation gives CASSITGGGAEAFF.

This chain links TRBV3-1 (or the pseudogene TRBV3-2) with TRBJ2-7; 12 bases match TRBD2. The CDR3 is 16 residues long. Germline CDR1 is LGHDT and CDR2 is YNNKEL (reference sequence). The junction had 11 bases not matched to a gene; V was cut back by 4 bases and J by 7 bases. The chain's CDR3 is CASSRTSGGPGMEQYF. In DNA, the CDR3 is TGTGCCAGCAGCCGCACTAGCGGGGGGCCCGGAATGGAGCAGTACTTC.

The rearrangement links TRBV18 to TRBJ2-7; 7 bases align to TRBD2. The V gene's germline CDR1 is KGHSH and CDR2 LQKENI. The trim removed 3 bases at V and 6 bases at J, leaving 8 bases unmatched. This CDR3 has 14 amino acids. CDR3 sequence: CASSPWGGAGEQYF. CDR3 sequence (DNA): TGTGCCAGCTCACCTTGGGGAGGGGCGGGCGAGCAGTACTTC.

The chain is built from TRBV15 and TRBJ1-2, with 8 bases matching TRBD1. CDR1 and CDR2 from the germline V gene are LNHNV and YYDKDF (reference sequence). This CDR3 comprises 15 residues. V lost 6 bases, J lost 2 bases, and 8 bases stayed unmatched. In DNA form, the CDR3 reads TGTGCCACCAGGGCAGGGGGCGAGGGCAACTATGGCTACACCTTC. It codes for CATRAGGEGNYGYTF. The whole variable domain, filled in from reference TRBV15 and TRBJ1-2, reads DAMVIQNPRYQVTQFGKPVTLSCSQTLNHNVMYWYQQKSSQAPKLLFHYYDKDFNNEADTPDNFQSRRPNTSFCFLDIRSPGLGDTAMYLCATRAGGEGNYGYTFGSGTRLTVV.

This rearrangement joins TRBV5-1 to TRBJ2-3; TRBD2 agrees at 10 bases. The length of the CDR3 is 15 residues. The germline V gene has CDR1 SGHRS and CDR2 YFSETQ. V lost 6 bases and J lost 5; bases outside the gene matches: 9. CDR3 region: CASTPSGSVLDTQYF. In DNA form, the CDR3 reads TGCGCCAGCACCCCTAGCGGGAGTGTTCTAGATACGCAGTATTTT.

The J gene is TRBJ1-6, the V gene TRBV3-1 (or the pseudogene TRBV3-2); possible D gene TRBD1, 5 bases. Germline V gene data show CDR1 as LGHDT and CDR2 as YNNKEL (reference sequence). There are 17 residues in the CDR3. Deletions cut 0 bases from V and 5 bases from J, with 14 bases between. The CDR3 is CASSQDGGGIHNSPLHF. The CDR3 DNA follows: TGTGCCAGCAGCCAAGATGGGGGGGGGATTCATAATTCACCCCTCCACTTT.

Turning to this clone: Other DNA sequences of this sample code for an identical CDR3. This chain joins TRBV4-1 and TRBJ2-1; no clear D gene. Trimming stripped 2 bases from V and 7 bases from J, with 12 bases between. CDR1 and CDR2 (germline): MGHRA, YSYEKL. There are 14 residues in the CDR3. The CDR3 nucleotides read TGCGCCAGCAGCCAACTCACTGGAGATAATGAGCAGTTCTTC. Its translation is CASSQLTGDNEQFF.

Only a few counts were recorded for this clone. The CDR3 nucleotides are TGTGCCAGCAGTTTAAACAGGGTTGGATCACCCCTCCACTTT. It is translated as CASSLNRVGSPLHF. The J gene is TRBJ1-6, the V gene TRBV27; D is perhaps TRBD1 (6 bases). The V gene's germline CDR1 is MNHEY and CDR2 SMNVEV (reference sequence). V dropped 2 bases and J dropped 10 bases, with 12 bases sitting between them. This CDR3 has 14 amino acids.

This clone appeared a single time. The gene calls are TRBV5-1 and TRBJ2-1; 10 bases agree with TRBD2. The CDR3 has 16 amino acids. Germline CDR1 is SGHRS and CDR2 is YFSETQ. V trimming: 2 bases; J trimming: 1 base; junction bases outside the gene matches: 3. The CDR3 coding sequence is TGCGCCAGCAGCTTAACACTAGCGGGGTCCTACAATGAGCAGTTCTTC. Protein: CASSLTLAGSYNEQFF.

The V and J genes are TRBV19 and TRBJ1-6; 7 nucleotides line up with TRBD1. The CDR3 is made up of 14 amino acids. Germline lookup yields CDR1 LNHDA and CDR2 SQIVND (reference sequence). The J segment lost 8 bases and the V segment lost 8 bases, leaving 9 bases of the junction unmatched. CDR3 in amino acids: CASSEGAGDSPLHF. The CDR3 DNA is TGTGCCAGTTCCGAGGGGGCAGGTGATTCACCCCTCCACTTT.

This clone was counted only a few times. The CDR3 DNA follows: TGTGCCACCAGTGATCCATCCGGGACAGGGGCGAACACCGGGGAGCTGTTTTTT. This codes for CATSDPSGTGANTGELFF. V and J are TRBV24-1 and TRBJ2-2; 10 bases are shared with TRBD1. The CDR3 has 18 amino acids. J lost 0 bases, V lost 3 bases, and 6 bases had no gene match. In germline, CDR1 is KGHDR, CDR2 SFDVKD.

Only a few counts were recorded for this clone. The chain is built from TRBV19 and TRBJ1-2, with D tentatively TRBD1 (5 bases). The germline V gene has CDR1 LNHDA and CDR2 SQIVND (reference sequence). The CDR3 runs 15 residues. Trimming removed 5 bases at V and 3 bases at J, with 16 bases between. CDR3 loop: CASSASLDSYYGYTF. CDR3 coding DNA: TGTGCCAGTAGTGCCTCCCTTGACAGCTACTATGGCTACACCTTC. Based on the CDR3 plus reference TRBV19 and TRBJ1-2, the full variable domain is DGGITQSPKYLFRKEGQNVTLSCEQNLNHDAMYWYRQDPGQGLRLIYYSQIVNDFQKGDIAEGYSVSREKKESFPLTVTSAQKNPTAFYLCASSASLDSYYGYTFGSGTRLTVV.

This chain joins TRBV6-2 or TRBV6-3 and TRBJ2-3; possibly TRBD2 for D (5 bases). The CDR3 has 17 residues. Per the germline V gene, CDR1 is MNHEY and CDR2 is SVGEGT. Trimming took off 2 bases at V and 3 bases at J, with 18 bases between the two ends. In DNA, the CDR3 is TGTGCCAGCAGTTACGGCTCCGGCGGGTTAGGTACAGATACGCAGTATTTT. Protein: CASSYGSGGLGTDTQYF.

The rearrangement uses TRBV7-9 and TRBJ2-7; 9 nucleotides match TRBD2. The germline CDR1 and CDR2 sequences are SEHNR and FQNEAQ (reference sequence). The CDR3 is 15 amino acids. V trimming: 3 bases; J trimming: 2 bases; junction bases outside the gene matches: 5. CDR3 sequence (DNA): TGTGCCAGCAGCTTGCCCGGGACTAGCCCCTACGAGCAGTACTTC. The encoded protein is CASSLPGTSPYEQYF.

The rearrangement links TRBV6-5 to TRBJ1-5; 7 nucleotides line up with TRBD1. The CDR3 has 12 residues. In germline, CDR1 is MNHEY, CDR2 SVGAGI. V dropped 6 bases and J dropped 9; count of bases not matched to a gene: 5. CDR3 in amino acids: CASRVTGMPQHF. As DNA, the CDR3 is TGTGCCAGCAGAGTGACAGGGATGCCCCAGCATTTT.

This chain joins TRBV11-2 and TRBJ1-1; 7 bases align to TRBD1. This CDR3 is 14 amino acids long. Per germline, CDR1 SGHAT and CDR2 FQNNGV. The junction had 8 bases not matched to a gene; V was cut back by 2 bases and J by 8 bases. CDR3 in amino acids: CASSLYRGFAEAFF. CDR3 sequence (DNA): TGTGCCAGCAGCTTATACAGGGGCTTTGCCGAAGCTTTCTTT.

The chain uses TRBV27 and TRBJ1-2; TRBD1 matches 7 bases. The germline gives CDR1 MNHEY, CDR2 SMNVEV (reference sequence). The CDR3 is 17 residues long. J was trimmed by 5 bases and V by 5 bases; bases with no gene match: 17. The DNA of the CDR3 is TGTGCCAGCAGTCTCCTTCGGACAGGTAGCTTAGATTATGGCTACACCTTC. It is translated as CASSLLRTGSLDYGYTF.

V gene TRBV3-1 (or the pseudogene TRBV3-2) combines with J gene TRBJ2-5; D unclear. The CDR3 totals 17 residues. Germline V gives CDR1 LGHDT, CDR2 YNNKEL (reference sequence). The V end lost 0 bases, the J end lost 4 bases, and 18 bases lay between the germline ends. The CDR3 region is CASSQDGSGRWAETQYF. CDR3 DNA sequence: TGTGCCAGCAGCCAAGACGGTAGTGGCAGGTGGGCAGAGACCCAGTACTTC.

V gene TRBV18 combines with J gene TRBJ2-7; TRBD1 matches 9 bases. Germline values: CDR1 KGHSH, CDR2 LQKENI. V lost 5 bases, J lost 4 bases, and 9 bases stayed unmatched. This CDR3 comprises 15 residues. DNA of the CDR3: TGTGCCAGCTCATCCGGACAGGGGTTGTTATACGAGCAGTACTTC. It codes for CASSSGQGLLYEQYF. The entire variable domain, with the rest obtained from reference TRBV18 and TRBJ2-7, is as follows: NAGVMQNPRHLVRRRGQEARLRCSPMKGHSHVYWYRQLPEEGLKFMVYLQKENIIDESGMPKERFSAEFPKEGPSILRIQQVVRGDSAAYFCASSSGQGLLYEQYFGPGTRLTVT.

The chain recombines TRBV29-1 with TRBJ2-1; a weak D match, TRBD2 (6 bases). V lost 5 bases to trimming and J lost 3 bases, with 11 bases between them. Per germline, CDR1 SQVTM and CDR2 ANQGSEA. The CDR3 is 13 residues long. The CDR3 region has the DNA TGCAGCGTTCTGCAGGGAGGCTACAATGAGCAGTTCTTC. This encodes CSVLQGGYNEQFF.

This rearrangement joins TRBV28 to TRBJ1-5; D remains unclear. The CDR3 sequence is 13 residues long. V gave up 7 bases and J gave up 5 bases, with 12 bases separating them. Germline V gene lookup returns CDR1 MDHEN and CDR2 SYDVKM. Written as DNA, the CDR3 is TGTGCCAGCAATTCAGGAATTTATCAGCCCCAGCATTTT. It is translated as CASNSGIYQPQHF.

V is TRBV9 and J is TRBJ1-4; possible D gene TRBD1, 5 bases. V shed 6 bases and J shed 0 bases, with 9 bases lying between them. The CDR3 is 14 amino acids. Looked up from germline, CDR1 is SGDLS and CDR2 is YYNGEE. The CDR3 nucleotides are TGTGCCAGCACCCCGGGGGCAACTAATGAAAAACTGTTTTTT. This codes for CASTPGATNEKLFF.

DNA for the CDR3: TGTGCCAGCAGCCATAGCGGGGGGGCCGGTACGCAGTATTTT. This gives the protein CASSHSGGAGTQYF. The V and J genes are TRBV9 and TRBJ2-3; 11 bases match TRBD2. This CDR3 comprises 14 residues. V was clipped by 4 bases and J by 8 bases; unmatched bases: 6. The germline V gene encodes CDR1 SGDLS and CDR2 YYNGEE. The whole variable domain, remainder taken from reference TRBV9 and TRBJ2-3, is DSGVTQTPKHLITATGQRVTLRCSPRSGDLSVYWYQQSLDQGLQFLIQYYNGEERAKGNILERFSAQQFPDLHSELNLSSLELGDSALYFCASSHSGGAGTQYFGPGTRLTVL.

This clone has just a few counts. The chain recombines TRBV18 with TRBJ1-2; D is possibly TRBD1 (5 bases). V was cut by 4 bases and J by 0 bases, with 9 bases left in between. Germline loops: CDR1 KGHSH, CDR2 LQKENI. The CDR3 loop spans 14 amino acids. CDR3 bases: TGTGCCAGCTCACAAGACAGAGCTAACTATGGCTACACCTTC. Residues: CASSQDRANYGYTF.

This clone was recorded once. The chain links TRBV19 to TRBJ2-1, with D possibly TRBD2 on 5 matching bases. The germline CDR1 and CDR2 sequences are LNHDA and SQIVND (reference sequence). Trimming left V 5 bases short and J 6 bases short, with 11 bases between. The CDR3 sequence is 13 residues long. The CDR3 nucleotides are TGTGCCAGTAGTCTCCCGGGGTTCAATGAGCAGTTCTTC. This sequence encodes CASSLPGFNEQFF.